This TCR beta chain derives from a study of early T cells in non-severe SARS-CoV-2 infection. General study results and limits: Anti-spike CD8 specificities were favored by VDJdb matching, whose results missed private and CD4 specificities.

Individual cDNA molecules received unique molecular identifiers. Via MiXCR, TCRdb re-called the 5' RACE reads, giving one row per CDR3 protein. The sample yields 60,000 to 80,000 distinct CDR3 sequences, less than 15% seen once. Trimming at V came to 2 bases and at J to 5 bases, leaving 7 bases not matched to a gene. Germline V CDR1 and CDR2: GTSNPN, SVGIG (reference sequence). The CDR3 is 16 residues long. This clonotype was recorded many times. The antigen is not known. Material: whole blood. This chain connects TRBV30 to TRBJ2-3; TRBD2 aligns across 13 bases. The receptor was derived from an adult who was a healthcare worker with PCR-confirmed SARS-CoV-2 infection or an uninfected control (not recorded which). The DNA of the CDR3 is TGTGCCTGGAGTCCCGGACTAGCGGGAGAGAGAGATACGCAGTATTTT. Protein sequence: CAWSPGLAGERDTQYF.